These 9 T cell receptor beta chains came from one sample sequenced in a study of memory CD4+ T cells and cytomegalovirus serostatus. The sort gate was single viable CD3+CD4+CD8-CD45RO+ cells for memory CD4+ T cells. TCRdb's table, derived via immunoSEQ multiplex PCR, lists solely in-frame clones and lacks some. Found here are tens of thousands of clones, 79% of them singletons; the top ten hold about 1.1%. The sample taken for sequencing was memory CD4+ T cells from blood. The origin of the receptors is an adult in good health and CMV-seronegative.

This clone was seen more than once but under ten times. This chain joins TRBV18 and TRBJ1-1; D gene uncertain. The V gene lost 6 bases and the J gene lost 8 bases, with 10 bases spanning the gap. CDR1 and CDR2 (germline): KGHSH, LQKENI. The CDR3 extends over 11 amino acids. DNA for the CDR3: TGTGCCAGCTCGCGGACGGAAGAAGCTTTCTTT. Translation: CASSRTEEAFF.

The chain is built from TRBV15 and TRBJ2-3; 10 bases match TRBD2. Trimming at V came to 3 bases and at J to 4 bases, leaving 7 bases not matched to a gene. The CDR3 runs to 16 residues. Per the germline V gene, CDR1 is LNHNV and CDR2 is YYDKDF (reference sequence). CDR3 sequence (DNA): TGTGCCACCAGCAGGCTTAAAGCGGGAGGGGCAGATACGCAGTATTTT. Translation gives CATSRLKAGGADTQYF. The full variable domain, completed using reference TRBV15 and TRBJ2-3, is DAMVIQNPRYQVTQFGKPVTLSCSQTLNHNVMYWYQQKSSQAPKLLFHYYDKDFNNEADTPDNFQSRRPNTSFCFLDIRSPGLGDTAMYLCATSRLKAGGADTQYFGPGTRLTVL.

This clone is a singleton in its sample. The chain combines TRBV19 with TRBJ1-5; D not resolved. CDR1 and CDR2 from the germline V gene are LNHDA and SQIVND (reference sequence). V was cut by 3 bases and J by 0 bases, with 15 bases left in between. The CDR3 has 17 amino acids. DNA of the CDR3: TGTGCCAGTAGTATTAAATATGGCGATTATAGCAATCAGCCCCAGCATTTT. This translates into CASSIKYGDYSNQPQHF.

This sequence joins TRBV7-8 and TRBJ2-5; no firm D call. V shed 2 bases and J shed 1 base, with 5 bases lying between them. The CDR3 is 13 residues long. Per the germline V gene, CDR1 is SGHVS and CDR2 is FQNEAQ. In nucleotides, the CDR3 is TGTGCCAGCAGCTTAAGGGCCCAAGAGACCCAGTACTTC. Translated: CASSLRAQETQYF. The full variable domain, its missing parts supplied by reference TRBV7-8 and TRBJ2-5, is GAGVSQSPRYKVAKRGQDVALRCDPISGHVSLFWYQQALGQGPEFLTYFQNEAQLDKSGLPSDRFFAERPEGSVSTLKIQRTQQEDSAVYLCASSLRAQETQYFGPGTRLLVL.

This clone has a single count. The chain couples TRBV10-3 to TRBJ2-5; D is undetermined. Trimming shortened V by 0 bases and J by 4 bases, and 6 bases separated the two germline ends. This CDR3 is built from 13 residues. Germline CDR1 is ENHRY and CDR2 is SYGVKD. CDR3 protein: CAISESAVETQYF. The CDR3 coding sequence is TGTGCCATCAGTGAGTCGGCGGTAGAGACCCAGTACTTC.

This clone occurred a few times. The chain links TRBV6-6 to TRBJ2-3; no definite D call. The V gene lost 9 bases and the J gene lost 3 bases, with 7 bases spanning the gap. From germline, CDR1 is MNHNY and CDR2 SVGAGI (reference sequence). The CDR3 length is 11 residues. The CDR3 DNA reads as TGTGCCAGTAGAGCGACAGATACGCAGTATTTT. This codes for CASRATDTQYF.

This clone has a handful of counts. The chain combines TRBV7-2 with TRBJ2-7; D may be TRBD2 (6 bases). The CDR3 spans 16 residues. Trimming left V 1 base short and J 2 bases short, with 15 bases between. CDR1 and CDR2 (germline): SGHTA, FQGNSA. The CDR3 DNA reads TGTGCCAGCAGCTTAGTGATTTGGGGAGGAACCTACGAGCAGTACTTC. Translated, it gives CASSLVIWGGTYEQYF.

This chain connects TRBV18 to TRBJ2-7; the D is unclear. V was cut by 3 bases and J by 12 bases, with 21 bases left in between. Germline V gene sequence: CDR1 KGHSH, CDR2 LQKENI. The length of the CDR3 is 14 residues. The CDR3 is CASSPSDLSTKTYF. The CDR3 coding sequence is TGTGCCAGCTCACCCTCCGACCTATCCACGAAAACGTACTTC.

This clone was recorded a few times. The rearrangement joins TRBV18 to TRBJ1-1, with a weak D call TRBD1 (6 bases). Germline V gives CDR1 KGHSH, CDR2 LQKENI. The CDR3 sequence is 15 residues long. Between the trimmed V and J ends, which lost 5 bases and 0 bases, there was a span of 13 bases. This chain's CDR3 is CASSLMDSVNTEAFF. In nucleotides, the CDR3 is TGTGCCAGCTCATTGATGGACAGCGTGAACACTGAAGCTTTCTTT.